This TCR beta chain is drawn from a study of T cell responses to AZD1222 COVID-19 vaccine. V shed 4 bases and J shed 5 bases, with 12 bases lying between them. Germline assignment: CDR1 SGHNT and CDR2 YENEEA. CDR3 size: 13 residues. With respect to this clone: The antigen remains undetermined.

Clones were read by immunoSEQ multiplex PCR, and TCRdb kept only the in-frame ones, dropping some. The sample has 160,000 or so clones; roughly 90% are singletons. Notes on the study in general: Seropositive at baseline were only a handful of AZD1222 recipients.

The TCR sequence derives from an adult who received the AZD1222 COVID-19 vaccine. The genes are TRBV11-3 and TRBJ2-7; a possible D gene is TRBD2 (6 bases). The sequenced sample was peripheral blood, obtained 28 days after the second AZD1222 dose. The CDR3 reads CASSWTRDHEQYF. The CDR3 bases are TGTGCCAGCAGCTGGACGCGGGACCACGAGCAGTACTTC.